This T cell receptor (beta chain) was sequenced in a study of blood T cell repertoires in COVID-19. V was clipped by 9 bases and J by 8 bases; unmatched bases: 7. This CDR3 comprises 12 residues. Germline V lookup: CDR1 KGHDR, CDR2 SFDVKD. This table comes from immunoSEQ multiplex PCR, and its TCRdb copy is limited to in-frame clones, with some not included. Here the sample spans approximately 470,000 clones, about nine tenths being singletons. This TCR derives from a woman between 18 and 29 years old who had recovered from COVID-19. The sequenced material came from PBMCs or T cells enriched from blood (not recorded which). This sequence joins TRBV24-1 and TRBJ1-2; 8 bases map to TRBD1. The CDR3 DNA reads TGTGCCACCTGGGACAGGTCGCAGGGCTACACCTTC. The encoded protein is CATWDRSQGYTF.